This T cell receptor beta chain emerged from a study of blood T cell repertoires in COVID-19. Study overall: Nucleic acid was either cDNA or gDNA, and it came from T cells, B-cell-depleted T cells, or PBMCs.

Repertoires were generated with immunoSEQ multiplex PCR, while TCRdb's copy carries only in-frame clones and drops some. The sample lists approximately 310,000 clones, roughly 84% occurring once. The V gene end was trimmed by 2 bases and the J gene end by 9 bases; junction bases not matched to a gene: 8. Germline lookup yields CDR1 LGHNA and CDR2 YSLEER. This CDR3 has 15 residues. The sequencing input was peripheral blood. The TCR sequence derives from a man aged 45 to 65 with active or convalescent COVID-19. The chain combines TRBV4-3 with TRBJ2-1; 9 bases line up with TRBD2. The DNA of the CDR3 is TGCGCCAGCAGCCAACCCGGGACTAGCCCCGGTGAGCAGTTCTTC. It specifies CASSQPGTSPGEQFF.